This TCR beta chain was sequenced for a study of early T cells in non-severe SARS-CoV-2 infection. Study-wide background: Sequencing targeted bulk RNA from unsorted whole blood, leaving chains unpaired. The study, taken as a whole, reports: CD4 and private specificities were missed by VDJdb matching, which favored anti-spike CD8 responses.

This clonotype has ten or more counts. The antigen is unknown. The V and J ends lost 3 bases and 7 bases, in that order; junction bases with no gene match: 10. From germline, CDR1 is MNHEY and CDR2 SMNVEV (reference sequence). There are 16 residues in the CDR3. Researchers attached unique molecular identifiers to individual cDNA molecules. TCRdb reprocessed the 5' RACE reads via MiXCR and lists one record per CDR3 protein. This table has approximately 83,000 distinct CDR3 sequences, around 15% appearing once. The sequence derives from an adult who was a healthcare worker with PCR-confirmed SARS-CoV-2 infection or an uninfected control (not recorded which). Material for sequencing was whole blood. V gene TRBV27 combines with J gene TRBJ2-1; 9 bases are a match to TRBD2. The CDR3 protein is CASSFILTSGKNEQFF. The CDR3 nucleotides read TGTGCCAGCAGTTTTATCTTGACTAGCGGCAAGAATGAGCAGTTCTTC.